One T cell receptor beta chain is described in this entry. These data belong to a study of blood T cell repertoires in COVID-19. Study in general: The cDNA or gDNA used as material had been derived from T cells, B-cell-depleted T cells, or PBMCs.

Sequencing was performed with immunoSEQ multiplex PCR; in TCRdb, only in-frame clones are kept and a portion is missing. Counted here are 70,000 to 90,000 clones, about four fifths occurring once; the ten biggest clones make up about 10%. Germline V gene sequence: CDR1 KGHSH, CDR2 LQKENI. V was clipped by 2 bases and J by 4 bases; unmatched bases: 4. The CDR3 is 15 residues long. The chain couples TRBV18 to TRBJ1-5, with 8 bases identical to TRBD1. The TCR originated in a human donor in a cohort sampled during active COVID-19. Input material: peripheral blood. The CDR3 region has the DNA TGTGCCAGCTCACCAGTGACAGGGGAGAATCAGCCCCAGCATTTT. Its translation: CASSPVTGENQPQHF. The variable domain in full, with the rest retrieved from reference TRBV18 and TRBJ1-5, is NAGVMQNPRHLVRRRGQEARLRCSPMKGHSHVYWYRQLPEEGLKFMVYLQKENIIDESGMPKERFSAEFPKEGPSILRIQQVVRGDSAAYFCASSPVTGENQPQHFGDGTRLSIL.